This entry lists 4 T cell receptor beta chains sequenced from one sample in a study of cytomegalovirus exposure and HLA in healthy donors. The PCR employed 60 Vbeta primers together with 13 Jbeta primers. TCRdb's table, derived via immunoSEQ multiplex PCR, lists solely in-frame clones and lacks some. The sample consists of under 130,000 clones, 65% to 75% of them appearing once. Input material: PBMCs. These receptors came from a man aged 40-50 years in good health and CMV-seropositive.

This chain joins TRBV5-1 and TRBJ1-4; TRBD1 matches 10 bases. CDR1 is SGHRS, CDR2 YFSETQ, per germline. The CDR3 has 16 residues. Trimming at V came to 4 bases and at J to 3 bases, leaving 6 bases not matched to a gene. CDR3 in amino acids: CASSIGTGAANEKLFF. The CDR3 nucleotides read TGCGCCAGCAGCATTGGGACAGGGGCGGCTAATGAAAAACTGTTTTTT.

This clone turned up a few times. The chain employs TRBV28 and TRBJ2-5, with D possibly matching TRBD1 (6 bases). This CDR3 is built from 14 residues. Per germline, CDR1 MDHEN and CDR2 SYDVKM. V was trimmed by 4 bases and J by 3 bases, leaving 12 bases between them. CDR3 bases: TGTGCCAGCAGTTCAGGGGTGCAAGAAGAGACCCAGTACTTC. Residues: CASSSGVQEETQYF.

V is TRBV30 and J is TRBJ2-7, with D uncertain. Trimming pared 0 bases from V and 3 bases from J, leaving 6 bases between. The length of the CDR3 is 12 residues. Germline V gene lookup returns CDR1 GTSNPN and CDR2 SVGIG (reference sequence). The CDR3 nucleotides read TGTGCCTGGAGTGTACGGTACTACGAGCAGTACTTC. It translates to CAWSVRYYEQYF.

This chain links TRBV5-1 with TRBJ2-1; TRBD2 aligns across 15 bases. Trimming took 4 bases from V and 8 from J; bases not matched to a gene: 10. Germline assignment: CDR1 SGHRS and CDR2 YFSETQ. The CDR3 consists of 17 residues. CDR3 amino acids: CASSEGLAGGPEDEQFF. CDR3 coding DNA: TGCGCCAGCAGCGAAGGACTAGCGGGAGGGCCTGAGGATGAGCAGTTCTTC.